Here is one T cell receptor (beta chain) with its context. What this receptor recognizes is not known. No base quality information exists; no much larger clone differs at one position. Preparation of the library involved the immunoSEQ multiplex PCR assay. TCRdb stores this immuneACCESS table with in-frame sequences only. Part of the clones is absent; in the studies checked, under half of the shortfall reflects unresolved V genes, and no reason is known for the rest. This sample is represented by some 79,000 clones; about 91% of them were singletons. The top ten clones comprise approximately 0.4% of the sample. V lost 4 bases and J lost 5 bases, and the count of bases not matched to a germline gene is 7. Via the germline V gene (reference sequence), CDR1 is SGHNT and CDR2 YYREEE. Including cysteine and phenylalanine, the CDR3 has 14 amino acids. Only the CDR3 region is kept as DNA, spanning 42 bases read in frame from base 1.

These data originate in a study of technical replicates of blood from a few donors (dated by TCRdb to 2017 to 2019). Rearrangement joined TRBV5-4 to TRBJ1-1, with 8 bases matching TRBD1. This TCR was sampled from a human donor in good health. Some clones in this sample may be carry-over from other donors' samples. The sequenced sample was T cells isolated from PBMCs. The nucleotide sequence is given as TGTGCCAGCAGCACAGGGGGGGGAGCGACTGAAGCTTTCTTT. Translated, it reads CASSTGGGATEAFF.